These 12 T cell receptor beta chains share one sample of origin, sequenced in a study of CD8+ T cells in alopecia areata. RNA extraction was followed by reverse transcription into cDNA, which acted as the sequencing template. Profiled with immunoSEQ multiplex PCR; TCRdb holds only in-frame clones, not every one. This sample has 90,000 to 120,000 clones, with approximately 59% found just once. Sequenced sample: CD8+ T cells sorted from blood. These receptors all come from a human donor in good health.

The chain couples TRBV30 to TRBJ1-2; unclear D gene. From germline, CDR1 is GTSNPN and CDR2 SVGIG (reference sequence). Deletions cut 3 bases from V and 4 bases from J, with 9 bases between. The CDR3 has 12 amino acids. The CDR3 DNA reads as TGTGCCTGGAGGGCCCTTCTCTATGGCTACACCTTC. This codes for CAWRALLYGYTF.

This rearrangement joins TRBV5-6 to TRBJ2-5, with 15 positions matching TRBD2. From germline, CDR1 is SGHDT and CDR2 YYEEEE. This CDR3 is 15 amino acids long. Trimming at V came to 4 bases and at J to 6 bases, leaving 4 bases not matched to a gene. The DNA for the CDR3 is TGTGCCAGCAGCGAGGGACTAGCGGGGGGTCAGACCCAGTACTTC. Residues: CASSEGLAGGQTQYF.

The chain combines TRBV29-1 with TRBJ2-7, with D possibly matching TRBD2 (5 bases). The length of the CDR3 is 14 residues. From germline, CDR1 is SQVTM and CDR2 ANQGSEA. The ends were cut back, 0 bases at V and 6 bases at J, with 15 bases in the middle. The CDR3 DNA sequence: TGCAGCGTTGAAGAACCGGGGAAAGTTCGCGAGCAGTACTTC. Its protein is CSVEEPGKVREQYF.

The chain combines TRBV2 with TRBJ2-7; D remains ambiguous. Per the germline V gene, CDR1 is SNHLY and CDR2 is FYNNEI. V was shortened by 8 bases and J by 4 bases, with 18 bases between the two germline ends. The CDR3 is 14 amino acids. This CDR3 reads CASYPVRLIYEQYF. The CDR3 bases are TGTGCCAGCTACCCCGTCAGGCTCATTTACGAGCAGTACTTC.

The table lists this clone with a count of one. The chain has TRBV6-5 and TRBJ2-2; 8 bases align to TRBD1. Germline assignment: CDR1 MNHEY and CDR2 SVGAGI. V dropped 6 bases and J dropped 3; count of bases not matched to a gene: 3. This CDR3 contains 14 residues. The CDR3 loop reads CASSPGGYTGELFF. CDR3 in DNA: TGTGCCAGCAGCCCAGGGGGCTACACCGGGGAGCTGTTTTTT.

The rearrangement links TRBV6-6 to TRBJ1-5; the match to TRBD1 covers 8 bases. The V gene's germline CDR1 is MNHNY and CDR2 SVGAGI (reference sequence). CDR3 length: 15 amino acids. The V gene end was trimmed by 6 bases and the J gene end by 1 base; junction bases not matched to a gene: 5. CDR3 loop: CASSTRTGSNQPQHF. The CDR3 DNA is TGTGCCAGCAGCACCAGGACAGGGAGCAATCAGCCCCAGCATTTT.

The chain links TRBV13 to TRBJ2-7, with TRBD2 matching over 7 bases. Germline CDR1 PRHDT, CDR2 FYEKMQ (reference sequence). V trimming: 2 bases; J trimming: 5 bases; junction bases outside the gene matches: 6. The CDR3 is made up of 14 amino acids. The CDR3 here is CASSLSRGVNEQYF. CDR3 DNA sequence: TGTGCCAGCAGCTTAAGCCGGGGGGTAAACGAGCAGTACTTC.

Remarks on this clone: Other nucleotide sequences from this sample produce the same CDR3. This rearrangement joins TRBV6-5 to TRBJ1-1; a weak D match, TRBD1 (5 bases). V was cut by 3 bases and J by 4 bases, with 9 bases left in between. Germline loops: CDR1 MNHEY, CDR2 SVGAGI. This CDR3 is built from 13 residues. Written as DNA, the CDR3 is TGTGCCAGCAGTTATTCTGGGGGCACTGAAGCTTTCTTT. Translation gives CASSYSGGTEAFF.

The table lists this clone with many counts. The chain carries TRBV4-1 and TRBJ1-4; no firm D call. V gave up 0 bases and J gave up 0 bases, with 8 bases separating them. CDR3 length equals 16 residues. Germline loops: CDR1 MGHRA, CDR2 YSYEKL. The CDR3, as DNA: TGCGCCAGCAGCCAAGAGGACGGAACAACTAATGAAAAACTGTTTTTT. It translates to CASSQEDGTTNEKLFF.

This clone turned up a few times. The chain recombines TRBV4-3 with TRBJ1-1; perhaps TRBD1 as D (5 bases). The germline V gene has CDR1 LGHNA and CDR2 YSLEER. The CDR3 is made up of 16 amino acids. Trimming cost V 1 base and J 1 base, with 13 bases left between them. This chain's CDR3 is CASSQGQLSWNTEAFF. The CDR3 nucleotides read TGCGCCAGCAGCCAAGGACAGCTAAGCTGGAACACTGAAGCTTTCTTT.

This clone was seen only once. The chain employs TRBV7-8 and TRBJ2-2, with TRBD2 matching over 13 bases. This CDR3 spans 19 amino acids. Unmatched junction bases numbered 14, after V lost 4 bases and J lost 6 bases. Germline CDR1 SGHVS, CDR2 FQNEAQ. The CDR3: CASSSATTSGGTLAGELFF. CDR3 coding DNA: TGTGCCAGCAGCTCCGCGACGACTAGCGGGGGGACCCTCGCCGGGGAGCTGTTTTTT. Complete variable domain (other parts from reference TRBV7-8 and TRBJ2-2): GAGVSQSPRYKVAKRGQDVALRCDPISGHVSLFWYQQALGQGPEFLTYFQNEAQLDKSGLPSDRFFAERPEGSVSTLKIQRTQQEDSAVYLCASSSATTSGGTLAGELFFGEGSRLTVL.

The chain recombines TRBV9 with TRBJ2-1, with TRBD2 matching 10 bases. The trim removed 3 bases at V and 3 bases at J, leaving 3 bases unmatched. CDR1 and CDR2 from the germline V gene are SGDLS and YYNGEE. The CDR3 sequence is 15 residues long. CDR3 region: CASSGSGGNYNEQFF. In DNA, the CDR3 is TGTGCCAGCAGCGGTAGCGGGGGGAACTACAATGAGCAGTTCTTC. The variable domain in full, with the rest retrieved from reference TRBV9 and TRBJ2-1, is DSGVTQTPKHLITATGQRVTLRCSPRSGDLSVYWYQQSLDQGLQFLIQYYNGEERAKGNILERFSAQQFPDLHSELNLSSLELGDSALYFCASSGSGGNYNEQFFGPGTRLTVL.